A single sample is the source of the 30 T cell receptor beta chains below, sequenced in a study of shared clonotypes between healthy human individuals (dated by TCRdb to 2020 to 2022). CD8 naive samples consisted of CD45RO-negative cells that were positively selected for CCR7, yielding a CD45RA+CCR7+ population without TemRA cells. Libraries came from the immunoSEQ multiplex PCR assay. TCRdb stores this immuneACCESS table with in-frame sequences only. Part of the clones is absent; in the studies checked, under half of the shortfall reflects unresolved V genes, and no reason is known for the rest. The sample records about 2 million clones, less than 95% of which are singletons. The top ten clones comprise 0.9% to 1.3% of the sample. The specimen was naive CD8+ T cells sorted from blood. The cell subset or site label on this specimen signifies: CD45RA+CCR7+. The origin of the receptors is a man younger than 30 in good health.

V usage is TRBV6-1 and J usage is TRBJ2-4; 7 nucleotides line up with TRBD1. V lost 2 bases, J lost 1 base, and 8 bases stayed unmatched. This CDR3 has 17 residues. Germline V CDR1 and CDR2: MNHNS, SASEGT. The CDR3 coding sequence is TGTGCCAGCAGTGAAAGCGTAGTGGGACAGGCCAAAAACATTCAGTACTTC. This encodes CASSESVVGQAKNIQYF.

V gene TRBV28 combines with J gene TRBJ1-2; 8 positions agree with TRBD1. The germline CDR1 and CDR2 sequences are MDHEN and SYDVKM. The CDR3 covers 12 residues. Trimming at V came to 6 bases and at J to 6 bases, leaving 3 bases not matched to a gene. Written as DNA, the CDR3 is TGTGCCAGCAGCCAGGACAGGGATGGCTACACCTTC. It codes for CASSQDRDGYTF.

In its sample, this clone was seen once. The rearrangement uses TRBV6-1 and TRBJ1-3, with D possibly being TRBD1 (5 bases). The V end lost 8 bases, the J end lost 1 base, and 6 bases lay between the germline ends. Germline CDR1 reads MNHNS; CDR2 reads SASEGT. The CDR3 is made up of 12 amino acids. CDR3 DNA: TGTGCCAGCCGACAGTCTGGAAACACCATATATTTT. This encodes CASRQSGNTIYF.

This clone was counted once. V is TRBV2 and J is TRBJ1-1, with 7 nucleotides matching TRBD1. The germline V gene encodes CDR1 SNHLY and CDR2 FYNNEI. Trimming removed 6 bases from V and 0 bases from J; junction bases left unmatched: 13. There are 17 residues in the CDR3. CDR3 DNA sequence: TGTGCCAGCAGCACACCCATCCCCGGACAGGTGAACACTGAAGCTTTCTTT. Translating it yields CASSTPIPGQVNTEAFF.

V gene TRBV7-9 combines with J gene TRBJ1-3; D call uncertain. The CDR3 runs 14 residues. Germline V CDR1 and CDR2: SEHNR, FQNEAQ (reference sequence). Trimming shortened V by 3 bases and J by 1 base, and 7 bases separated the two germline ends. The CDR3 reads CASSFLTSGNTIYF. In DNA form, the CDR3 reads TGTGCCAGCAGCTTCCTGACATCTGGAAACACCATATATTTT.

This clone was detected once. V gene TRBV13 combines with J gene TRBJ2-7; no clear D gene. V was clipped by 3 bases and J by 1 base, with 10 bases between them. Per the germline V gene, CDR1 is PRHDT and CDR2 is FYEKMQ (reference sequence). CDR3 size: 14 residues. This chain's CDR3 is CASSFPTESYEQYF. CDR3 bases: TGTGCCAGCAGCTTCCCCACAGAATCCTACGAGCAGTACTTC.

V is TRBV4-1 and J is TRBJ2-3; 8 bases are shared with TRBD1. The V gene end was trimmed by 4 bases and the J gene end by 3 bases; junction bases not matched to a gene: 9. Germline values: CDR1 MGHRA, CDR2 YSYEKL. CDR3 length: 16 amino acids. The CDR3 loop reads CASSRPGQAATDTQYF. The CDR3 region has the DNA TGCGCCAGCAGCCGACCGGGACAGGCGGCGACAGATACGCAGTATTTT.

This clone turned up a few times. V usage is TRBV10-3 and J usage is TRBJ1-2; D not resolved. The germline CDR1 and CDR2 sequences are ENHRY and SYGVKD. There are 15 residues in the CDR3. V shed 3 bases and J shed 5 bases, with 16 bases lying between them. CDR3 coding DNA: TGTGCCATCAGTGAACCAGAGGAAGCCGTTTATGGCTACACCTTC. The encoded protein is CAISEPEEAVYGYTF.

The chain combines TRBV5-1 with TRBJ2-1; 10 bases map to TRBD2. CDR1 and CDR2 from the germline V gene are SGHRS and YFSETQ. The CDR3 contains 15 residues. The trim removed 3 bases at V and 5 bases at J, leaving 5 bases unmatched. CDR3 bases: TGCGCCAGCAGCTCGCCTAGCGGGAGAAACAATGAGCAGTTCTTC. It encodes CASSSPSGRNNEQFF.

The chain combines TRBV7-9 with TRBJ1-6; 7 bases fit TRBD1. The CDR3 has 14 residues. The germline V gene has CDR1 SEHNR and CDR2 FQNEAQ (reference sequence). With 4 bases clipped from V and 8 bases from J, the junction kept 5 bases outside the gene matches. The CDR3 DNA is TGTGCCAGCAGCTCAGACAGGGAGGATTCACCCCTCCACTTT. Protein sequence: CASSSDREDSPLHF.

Of note for this clone: The sample has other DNA sequences that encode this CDR3 too. The rearrangement joins TRBV9 to TRBJ1-5; D remains unclear. Germline V lookup: CDR1 SGDLS, CDR2 YYNGEE. V was pared by 0 bases and J by 1 base, with 2 bases between. This CDR3 is 13 amino acids long. The CDR3 protein is CASSVESNQPQHF. CDR3 nucleotides: TGTGCCAGCAGCGTAGAAAGCAATCAGCCCCAGCATTTT.

In the case of this clone: This CDR3 is also generated by other DNA sequences in the sample. The V and J genes are TRBV27 and TRBJ1-4, with D maybe TRBD1 (5 bases). Trimming took off 2 bases at V and 5 bases at J, with 9 bases between the two ends. The CDR3 is 14 residues long. CDR1 and CDR2 from the germline V gene are MNHEY and SMNVEV (reference sequence). The chain's CDR3 is CASSLAGANEKLFF. DNA of the CDR3: TGTGCCAGCAGTTTAGCCGGGGCAAATGAAAAACTGTTTTTT.

This clone has only a few counts. The J gene is TRBJ2-1, the V gene TRBV7-6; 8 bases are shared with TRBD1. The CDR3 consists of 12 residues. The junction had 2 bases not matched to a gene; V was cut back by 3 bases and J by 10 bases. CDR1 is SGHVS and CDR2 is FNYEAQ in the germline V gene. The CDR3 is CASSLGDREQFF. For the CDR3, the DNA is TGTGCCAGCAGCTTGGGGGACAGGGAGCAGTTCTTC. The complete variable domain, with remaining parts taken from reference TRBV7-6 and TRBJ2-1, reads GAGVSQSPRYKVTKRGQDVALRCDPISGHVSLYWYRQALGQGPEFLTYFNYEAQQDKSGLPNDRFSAERPEGSISTLTIQRTEQRDSAMYRCASSLGDREQFFGPGTRLTVL.

The chain recombines TRBV5-6 with TRBJ1-1, with a tentative D call TRBD1 (6 bases). V lost 7 bases and J 5 bases, leaving 15 bases between the germline ends. The CDR3 is made up of 13 amino acids. Germline CDR1 reads SGHDT; CDR2 reads YYEEEE. CDR3: CASSEGGDTEAFF. The CDR3 DNA follows: TGTGCCAGCTCCGAAGGGGGGGATACTGAAGCTTTCTTT.

V is TRBV7-2 and J is TRBJ2-1, with D hard to call. The V end lost 5 bases, the J end lost 5 bases, and 4 bases lay between the germline ends. The CDR3 sequence is 11 residues long. Germline V gives CDR1 SGHTA, CDR2 FQGNSA. The CDR3 sequence is CASSLNNEQFF. CDR3 in DNA: TGTGCCAGCAGCCTAAACAATGAGCAGTTCTTC.

The chain uses TRBV30 and TRBJ1-3; no definite D call. V shed 1 base and J shed 8 bases, with 12 bases lying between them. Germline V gives CDR1 GTSNPN, CDR2 SVGIG (reference sequence). The CDR3 covers 13 residues. The CDR3 region is CAWSAPVPDTIYF. CDR3 sequence (DNA): TGTGCCTGGAGTGCCCCAGTCCCGGACACCATATATTTT.

About this clone: Other nucleotide sequences in the sample specify the same CDR3. This sequence joins TRBV29-1 and TRBJ2-7; D is unclear. In germline, CDR1 is SQVTM, CDR2 ANQGSEA. V was clipped by 2 bases and J by 2 bases, with 7 bases between them. The CDR3 is made up of 12 amino acids. CDR3 region: CSVETGTYEQYF. The CDR3 DNA reads TGCAGCGTTGAAACCGGAACCTACGAGCAGTACTTC.

V usage is TRBV15 and J usage is TRBJ1-1; D unclear. The CDR3 is made up of 13 amino acids. Trimming took off 0 bases at V and 3 bases at J, with 5 bases between the two ends. Germline CDR1 is LNHNV and CDR2 is YYDKDF (reference sequence). The CDR3 coding sequence is TGTGCCACCAGCAGAGATCCCGACACTGAAGCTTTCTTT. It yields the protein CATSRDPDTEAFF. Together with reference TRBV15 and TRBJ1-1, the CDR3 gives the full variable domain: DAMVIQNPRYQVTQFGKPVTLSCSQTLNHNVMYWYQQKSSQAPKLLFHYYDKDFNNEADTPDNFQSRRPNTSFCFLDIRSPGLGDTAMYLCATSRDPDTEAFFGQGTRLTVV.

In its sample, this clone was seen once. The chain has TRBV11-2 and TRBJ2-3; no clear D gene. CDR1 and CDR2 (germline): SGHAT, FQNNGV. V dropped 5 bases and J dropped 1 base, with 13 bases sitting between them. The CDR3 has 15 amino acids. DNA of the CDR3: TGTGCCAGCAGCCTATTAAGACGAGGCACAGATACGCAGTATTTT. This translates into CASSLLRRGTDTQYF.

This sequence joins TRBV19 and TRBJ2-7, with TRBD1 identical over 7 bases. The V and J ends lost 8 bases and 6 bases, in that order; junction bases with no gene match: 13. The CDR3 is made up of 14 amino acids. The germline gives CDR1 LNHDA, CDR2 SQIVND (reference sequence). The chain's CDR3 is CASSPLWTGGEQYF. CDR3 coding DNA: TGTGCCAGTTCACCCCTTTGGACAGGCGGCGAGCAGTACTTC.

Concerning this clone: Other DNA sequences in the same sample also yield this CDR3. The rearrangement joins TRBV27 to TRBJ2-4; no firm D call. The CDR3 length is 11 residues. Per germline, CDR1 MNHEY and CDR2 SMNVEV (reference sequence). The ends were cut back, 5 bases at V and 6 bases at J, with 5 bases in the middle. The CDR3 bases are TGTGCCAGCAGTCTCGGAAACATTCAGTACTTC. Translation gives CASSLGNIQYF.

The rearrangement uses TRBV19 and TRBJ1-2; 7 positions agree with TRBD1. Trimming took 5 bases from V and 0 from J; bases not matched to a gene: 3. The CDR3 is 14 residues long. Germline lookup yields CDR1 LNHDA and CDR2 SQIVND (reference sequence). This CDR3 reads CASSVGQANYGYTF. CDR3 sequence (DNA): TGTGCCAGTAGTGTAGGACAGGCTAACTATGGCTACACCTTC.

The chain is built from TRBV5-1 and TRBJ1-5; D perhaps matches TRBD1 (5 bases). V was clipped by 4 bases and J by 6 bases, with 14 bases between them. The CDR3 is made up of 14 amino acids. Germline V gene lookup returns CDR1 SGHRS and CDR2 YFSETQ. CDR3 loop: CASSLDGGGQPQHF. The CDR3 DNA reads TGCGCCAGCAGCCTGGACGGGGGGGGTCAGCCCCAGCATTTT. Based on the CDR3 plus reference TRBV5-1 and TRBJ1-5, the full variable domain is KAGVTQTPRYLIKTRGQQVTLSCSPISGHRSVSWYQQTPGQGLQFLFEYFSETQRNKGNFPGRFSGRQFSNSRSEMNVSTLELGDSALYLCASSLDGGGQPQHFGDGTRLSIL.

The chain carries TRBV29-1 and TRBJ2-2; TRBD1 aligns across 7 bases. The V gene end was trimmed by 5 bases and the J gene end by 5 bases; junction bases not matched to a gene: 8. CDR1 and CDR2 from the germline V gene are SQVTM and ANQGSEA. This CDR3 region has 14 residues. CDR3 in amino acids: CSVSGQGVTGELFF. For the CDR3, the DNA is TGCAGCGTTAGTGGGCAGGGGGTAACCGGGGAGCTGTTTTTT.

The chain uses TRBV28 and TRBJ2-1, with a possible D match to TRBD2 (5 bases). Trimming took off 8 bases at V and 0 bases at J, with 14 bases between the two ends. The CDR3 is made up of 15 amino acids. The germline CDR1 and CDR2 sequences are MDHEN and SYDVKM. The CDR3 loop reads CASARAGYSYNEQFF. CDR3 sequence (DNA): TGTGCCAGCGCTAGGGCGGGTTACTCCTACAATGAGCAGTTCTTC.

The V and J genes are TRBV6-1 and TRBJ2-5, with a weak D call TRBD1 (6 bases). Trimming shortened V by 2 bases and J by 4 bases, and 17 bases separated the two germline ends. Looked up from germline, CDR1 is MNHNS and CDR2 is SASEGT. The CDR3 spans 16 residues. The CDR3 loop reads CASSESGALGGETQYF. The CDR3 bases are TGTGCCAGCAGTGAATCTGGGGCCCTAGGGGGAGAGACCCAGTACTTC.

The V gene is TRBV6-5, the J gene TRBJ1-2, with D unresolved. From germline, CDR1 is MNHEY and CDR2 SVGAGI. V was pared by 2 bases and J by 4 bases, with 11 bases between. There are 14 residues in the CDR3. The CDR3 DNA is TGTGCCAGCAGTTACGGGGTTGGAGGCTATGGCTACACCTTC. Translated: CASSYGVGGYGYTF.

The chain links TRBV10-2 to TRBJ2-1; no clear D gene. The CDR3 has 15 residues. V lost 1 base and J 6 bases, leaving 13 bases between the germline ends. Germline CDR1 is WSHSY and CDR2 is SAAADI. The DNA for the CDR3 is TGCGCCAGCAGTGAGTTTTACGGTTTCTTCAATGAGCAGTTCTTC. Translation: CASSEFYGFFNEQFF.

The chain joins TRBV11-3 to TRBJ1-1; D is uncertain. Germline lookup yields CDR1 SGHNT and CDR2 YENEEA. V lost 1 base and J 5 bases, leaving 8 bases between the germline ends. The CDR3 has 13 residues. The CDR3 DNA follows: TGTGCCAGCAGCTTAGCTATCCAGACTGAAGCTTTCTTT. This encodes CASSLAIQTEAFF.

This clone occurred once. CDR3 bases: TGTGCCAGCAGTTACGCCGGGGGAACCAAGGGGACCCAGTACTTC. Protein sequence: CASSYAGGTKGTQYF. V usage is TRBV7-2 and J usage is TRBJ2-5; tentatively, D is TRBD2 (6 bases). The germline V and J ends were trimmed by 6 bases and 7 bases, with 21 bases remaining between them. The CDR3 runs 15 residues. Germline assignment: CDR1 SGHTA and CDR2 FQGNSA.